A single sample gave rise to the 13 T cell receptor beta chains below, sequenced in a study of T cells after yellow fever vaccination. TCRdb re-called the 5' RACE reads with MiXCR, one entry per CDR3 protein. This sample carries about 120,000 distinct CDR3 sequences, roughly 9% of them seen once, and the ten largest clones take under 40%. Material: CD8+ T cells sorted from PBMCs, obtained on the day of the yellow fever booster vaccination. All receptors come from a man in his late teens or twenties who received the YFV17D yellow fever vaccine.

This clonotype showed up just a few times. The DNA for the CDR3 is TGCGCCAGCAGCCCCAGCCAGGGGGGGATTGAAGCTTTCTTT. Its protein is CASSPSQGGIEAFF. The chain couples TRBV4-1 to TRBJ1-1, with 7 bases aligning to TRBD1. V trimming: 4 bases; J trimming: 7 bases; junction bases outside the gene matches: 9. CDR1 is MGHRA, CDR2 YSYEKL, per germline. The CDR3 has 14 residues.

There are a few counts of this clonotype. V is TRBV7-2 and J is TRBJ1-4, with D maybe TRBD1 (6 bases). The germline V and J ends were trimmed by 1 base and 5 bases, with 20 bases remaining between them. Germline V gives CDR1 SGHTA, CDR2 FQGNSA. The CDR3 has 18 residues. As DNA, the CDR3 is TGTGCCAGCAGCTTAGACTACCCGGGGGCAAGGGTGAATGAAAAACTGTTTTTT. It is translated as CASSLDYPGARVNEKLFF.

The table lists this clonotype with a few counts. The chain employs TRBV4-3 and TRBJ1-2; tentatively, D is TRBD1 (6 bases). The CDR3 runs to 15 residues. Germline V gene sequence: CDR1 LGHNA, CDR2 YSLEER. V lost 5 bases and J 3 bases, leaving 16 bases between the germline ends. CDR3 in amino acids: CASSFHGGRYYGYTF. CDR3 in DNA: TGCGCCAGCAGCTTCCACGGGGGGCGATACTATGGCTACACCTTC.

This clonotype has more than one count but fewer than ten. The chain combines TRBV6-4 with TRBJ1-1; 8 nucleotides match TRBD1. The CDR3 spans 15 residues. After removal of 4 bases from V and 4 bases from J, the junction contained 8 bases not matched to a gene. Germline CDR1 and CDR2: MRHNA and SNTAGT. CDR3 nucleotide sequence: TGTGCCAGCAGTGCAACAGGGGGTAGCGGCACTGAAGCTTTCTTT. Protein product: CASSATGGSGTEAFF.

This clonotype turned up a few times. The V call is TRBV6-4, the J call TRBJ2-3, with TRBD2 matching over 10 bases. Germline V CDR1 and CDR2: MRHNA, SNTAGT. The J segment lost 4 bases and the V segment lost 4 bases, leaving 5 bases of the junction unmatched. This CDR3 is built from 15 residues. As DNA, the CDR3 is TGTGCCAGCAGTGCCTCGAGCGGGGGGGCAGATACGCAGTATTTT. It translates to CASSASSGGADTQYF.

For the CDR3, the DNA is TGCGCCAGCAGCCAAGAGCGACTGGGGGCCACAGATACGCAGTATTTT. It codes for CASSQERLGATDTQYF. The chain has TRBV4-3 and TRBJ2-3; weak D call: TRBD1 (6 bases). The CDR3 contains 16 residues. V lost 0 bases and J lost 2, with 12 bases in between. Germline-derived CDR1 and CDR2 are LGHNA and YSLEER.

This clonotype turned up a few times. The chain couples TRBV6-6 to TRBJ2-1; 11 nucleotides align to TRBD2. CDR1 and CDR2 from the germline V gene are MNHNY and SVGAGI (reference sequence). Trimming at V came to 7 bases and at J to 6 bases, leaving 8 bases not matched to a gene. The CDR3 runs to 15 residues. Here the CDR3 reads CASTRVGLAGNEQFF. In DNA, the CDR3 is TGTGCCAGCACCAGGGTAGGACTAGCGGGCAATGAGCAGTTCTTC.

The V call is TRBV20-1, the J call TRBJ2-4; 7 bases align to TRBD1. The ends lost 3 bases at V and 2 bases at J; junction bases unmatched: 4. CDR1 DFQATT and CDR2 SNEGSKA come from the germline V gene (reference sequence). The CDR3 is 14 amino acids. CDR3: CSASEQGTKNIQYF. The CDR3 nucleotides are TGCAGTGCTAGTGAACAGGGGACCAAAAACATTCAGTACTTC.

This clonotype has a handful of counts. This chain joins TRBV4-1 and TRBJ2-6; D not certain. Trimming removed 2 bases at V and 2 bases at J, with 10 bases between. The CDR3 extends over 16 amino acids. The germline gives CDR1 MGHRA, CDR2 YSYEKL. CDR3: CASSQRSGPGANVLTF. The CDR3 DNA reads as TGCGCCAGCAGCCAAAGATCGGGTCCTGGGGCCAACGTCCTGACTTTC.

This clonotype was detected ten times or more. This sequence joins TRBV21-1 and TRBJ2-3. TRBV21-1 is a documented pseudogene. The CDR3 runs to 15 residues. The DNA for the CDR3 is TGTGCCAGCATCAAAAGCGGGGGAAACACAGATACGCAGTATTTT. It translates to CASIKSGGNTDTQYF.

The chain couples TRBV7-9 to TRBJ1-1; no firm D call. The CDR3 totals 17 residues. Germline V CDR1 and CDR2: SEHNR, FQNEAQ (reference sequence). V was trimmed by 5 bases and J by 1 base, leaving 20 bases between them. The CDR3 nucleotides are TGTGCCAGCAGCCCGTTTCTCTTCCCAGCGTCGAACACTGAAGCTTTCTTT. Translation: CASSPFLFPASNTEAFF.

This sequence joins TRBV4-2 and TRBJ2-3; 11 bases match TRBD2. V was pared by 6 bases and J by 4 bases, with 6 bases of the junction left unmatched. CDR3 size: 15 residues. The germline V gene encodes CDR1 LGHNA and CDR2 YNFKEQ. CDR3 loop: CASSPSGGSPDTQYF. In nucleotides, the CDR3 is TGTGCCAGCAGTCCTAGCGGGGGGTCCCCAGATACGCAGTATTTT.

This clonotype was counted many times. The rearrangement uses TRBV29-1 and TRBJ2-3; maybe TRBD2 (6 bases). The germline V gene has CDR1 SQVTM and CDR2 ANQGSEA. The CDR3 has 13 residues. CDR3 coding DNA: TGCACCCTGAGCCTGGGGGGTTGGGATACGCAGTATTTT. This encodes CTLSLGGWDTQYF.